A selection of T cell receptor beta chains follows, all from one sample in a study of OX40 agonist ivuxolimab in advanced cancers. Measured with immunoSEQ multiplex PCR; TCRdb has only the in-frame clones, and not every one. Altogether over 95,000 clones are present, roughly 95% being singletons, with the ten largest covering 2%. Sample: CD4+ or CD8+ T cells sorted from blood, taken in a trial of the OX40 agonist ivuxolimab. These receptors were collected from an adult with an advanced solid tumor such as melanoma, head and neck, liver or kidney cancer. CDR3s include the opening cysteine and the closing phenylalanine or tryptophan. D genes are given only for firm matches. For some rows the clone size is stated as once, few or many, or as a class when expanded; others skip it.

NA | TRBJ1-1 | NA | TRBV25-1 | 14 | CASSAQGLFTEAFF | TGTGCCAGCAGTGCACAGGGCCTTTTCACTGAAGCTTTCTTT
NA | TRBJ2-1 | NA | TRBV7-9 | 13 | CASSQGIYNEQFF | TGTGCCAGCAGCCAGGGAATTTACAATGAGCAGTTCTTC
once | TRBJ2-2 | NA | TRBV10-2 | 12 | CASSLGAGELFF | TGCGCCAGCTCCCTAGGGGCGGGGGAGCTGTTTTTT
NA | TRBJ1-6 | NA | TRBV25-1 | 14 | CASSEAGFNSPLHF | TGTGCCAGCAGTGAGGCGGGGTTTAATTCACCCCTCCACTTT
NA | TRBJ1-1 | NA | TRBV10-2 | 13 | CASSDPNDREAFF | TGCGCCAGCAGTGACCCGAACGACAGGGAAGCTTTCTTT
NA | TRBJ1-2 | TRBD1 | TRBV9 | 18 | CASSVNSVGTGGSGGYTF | TGTGCCAGCAGCGTAAATTCGGTGGGGACAGGGGGTTCGGGTGGCTACACCTTC
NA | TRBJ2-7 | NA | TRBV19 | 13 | CASSIVGGNEQYF | TGTGCCAGTAGTATAGTCGGAGGGAACGAGCAGTACTTC
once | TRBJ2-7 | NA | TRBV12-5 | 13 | CASGGQSSYEQYF | TGTGCTAGTGGAGGACAGTCCTCCTACGAGCAGTACTTC
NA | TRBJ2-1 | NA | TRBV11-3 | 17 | CASSLDLGGGSYNEQFF | TGTGCCAGCAGCTTAGATCTAGGAGGGGGCTCCTACAATGAGCAGTTCTTC
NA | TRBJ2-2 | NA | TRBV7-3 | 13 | CASSAGHTGELFF | TGTGCCAGCAGCGCCGGACACACCGGGGAGCTGTTTTTT
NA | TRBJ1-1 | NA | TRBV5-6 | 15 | CASSLDQGFGTEAFF | TGTGCCAGCAGCTTGGACCAGGGCTTTGGGACTGAAGCTTTCTTT
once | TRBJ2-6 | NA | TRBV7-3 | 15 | CASSRGLEGANVLTF | TGTGCCAGCAGCCGAGGATTGGAGGGGGCCAACGTCCTGACTTTC
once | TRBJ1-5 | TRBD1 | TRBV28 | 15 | CASSPGTGDSQPQHF | TGTGCCAGCAGCCCCGGGACAGGGGATTCTCAGCCCCAGCATTTT
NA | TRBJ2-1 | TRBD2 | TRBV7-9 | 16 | CASSRTSGGAYNEQFF | TGTGCCAGCAGCAGGACTAGCGGGGGGGCCTACAATGAGCAGTTCTTC
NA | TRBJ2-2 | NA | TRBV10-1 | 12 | CASSTETGELFF | TGCGCCAGCAGCACGGAAACCGGGGAGCTGTTTTTT
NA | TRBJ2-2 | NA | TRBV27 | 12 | CASSRRSGELFF | TGTGCCAGCAGCCGTAGGAGCGGGGAGCTGTTTTTT
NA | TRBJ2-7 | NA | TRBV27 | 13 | CASSLQTGYEQYF | TGTGCCAGCAGTCTACAAACAGGGTACGAGCAGTACTTC
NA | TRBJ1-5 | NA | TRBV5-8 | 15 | CASSLGTIENQPQHF | TGTGCCAGCAGCTTGGGGACGATCGAAAATCAGCCCCAGCATTTT
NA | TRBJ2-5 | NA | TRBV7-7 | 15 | CASSLELLPGETQYF | TGTGCCAGCAGCTTAGAGTTGCTCCCCGGGGAGACCCAGTACTTC
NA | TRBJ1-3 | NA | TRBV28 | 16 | CASTPDILSSGNTIYF | TGTGCCAGCACTCCGGACATCCTGAGCTCTGGAAACACCATATATTTT
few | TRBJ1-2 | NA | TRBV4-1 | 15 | CASSPKQGQIYGYTF | TGCGCCAGCAGCCCCAAGCAAGGACAGATCTATGGCTACACCTTC
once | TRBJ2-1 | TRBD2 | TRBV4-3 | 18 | CASSQEAAGDGVYNEQFF | TGCGCCAGCAGCCAAGAGGCAGCGGGAGATGGTGTTTACAATGAGCAGTTCTTC
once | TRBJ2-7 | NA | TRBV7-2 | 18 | CASSLLGATRRETYEQYF | TGTGCCAGCAGCTTATTAGGTGCTACAAGGCGAGAGACCTACGAGCAGTACTTC
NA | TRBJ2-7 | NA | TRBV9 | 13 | CASSVGVGYEQYF | TGTGCCAGCAGCGTTGGGGTCGGCTACGAGCAGTACTTC
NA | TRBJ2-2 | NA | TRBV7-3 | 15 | CASSLSPFDTGELFF | TGTGCCAGCAGCTTATCCCCTTTTGACACCGGGGAGCTGTTTTTT
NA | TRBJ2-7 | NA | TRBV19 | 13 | CASSTTPLYEQYF | TGTGCCAGTAGTACGACACCCCTCTACGAGCAGTACTTC
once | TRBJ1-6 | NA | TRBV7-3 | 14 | CASSPGPRGSPLHF | TGTGCCAGCAGCCCCGGACCGAGGGGTTCACCCCTCCACTTT
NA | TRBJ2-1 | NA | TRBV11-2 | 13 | CASSSLQGSEQFF | TGTGCCAGCAGCTCCCTCCAGGGGAGTGAGCAGTTCTTC
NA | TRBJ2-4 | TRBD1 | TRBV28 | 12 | CASGQGQNIQYF | TGTGCCAGTGGACAGGGGCAAAACATTCAGTACTTC
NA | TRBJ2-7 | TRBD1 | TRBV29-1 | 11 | CSAPDRGEQYF | TGCAGCGCCCCCGACAGGGGCGAGCAGTACTTC
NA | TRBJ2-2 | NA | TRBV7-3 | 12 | CASSSYTGELFF | TGTGCCAGCAGCTCCTACACCGGGGAGCTGTTTTTT
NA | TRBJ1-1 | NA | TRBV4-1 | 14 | CASSQVTDTTEAFF | TGCGCCAGCAGCCAAGTTACGGACACCACTGAAGCTTTCTTT
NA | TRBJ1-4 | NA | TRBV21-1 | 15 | CASSKAATLNEKLFF | TGTGCCAGCAGCAAAGCGGCGACCCTAAATGAAAAACTGTTTTTT
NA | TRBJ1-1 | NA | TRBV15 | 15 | CATSKGRESYTEAFF | TGTGCCACCAGCAAAGGCAGGGAGAGTTACACTGAAGCTTTCTTT
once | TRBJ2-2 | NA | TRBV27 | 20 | CASSSLGTLGAKPFTGELFF | TGTGCCAGCAGCTCATTGGGGACACTGGGAGCCAAACCCTTCACCGGGGAGCTGTTTTTT
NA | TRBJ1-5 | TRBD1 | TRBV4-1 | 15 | CASSQTTGGLQPQHF | TGCGCCAGCAGCCAAACCACAGGGGGCTTACAGCCCCAGCATTTT
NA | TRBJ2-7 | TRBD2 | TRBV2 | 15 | CASKHQTSVAYEQYF | TGTGCCAGCAAGCACCAGACTAGCGTTGCCTACGAGCAGTACTTC
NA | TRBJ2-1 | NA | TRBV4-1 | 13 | CASSQVGDNEQFF | TGCGCCAGCAGCCAAGTGGGCGACAATGAGCAGTTCTTC
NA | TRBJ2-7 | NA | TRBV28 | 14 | CASSFRGSSYEQYF | TGTGCCAGCAGTTTTCGGGGGAGCTCCTACGAGCAGTACTTC
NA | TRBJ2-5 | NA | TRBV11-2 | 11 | CASSFRETQYF | TGTGCCAGCAGCTTTCGAGAGACCCAGTACTTC
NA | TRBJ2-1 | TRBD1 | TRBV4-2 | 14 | CASSPGTDTNEQFF | TGTGCCAGCAGCCCGGGGACAGATACTAATGAGCAGTTCTTC
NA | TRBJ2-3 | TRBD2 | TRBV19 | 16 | CASRSGLAGVTDTQYF | TGTGCCAGTAGATCGGGACTAGCGGGAGTTACAGATACGCAGTATTTT
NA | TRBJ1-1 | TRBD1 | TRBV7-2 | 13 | CASSPQGTTEAFF | TGTGCCAGCAGCCCACAGGGGACCACTGAAGCTTTCTTT
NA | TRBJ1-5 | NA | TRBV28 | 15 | CATTRELYSNQPQHF | TGTGCCACCACGCGGGAGCTATATAGCAATCAGCCCCAGCATTTT
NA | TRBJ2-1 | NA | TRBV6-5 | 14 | CASSKDSYYNEQFF | TGTGCCAGCTCTAAAGACTCTTACTACAATGAGCAGTTCTTC
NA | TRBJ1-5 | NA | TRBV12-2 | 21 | CASRCSFPRDREGNSNQPQHF | TGTGCAAGTCGCTGCTCCTTCCCGCGGGACAGGGAAGGGAATAGCAATCAGCCCCAGCATTTT
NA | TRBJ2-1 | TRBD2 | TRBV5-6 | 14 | CASRLAGHYNEQFF | TGTGCCTCGCGACTAGCGGGACACTACAATGAGCAGTTCTTC
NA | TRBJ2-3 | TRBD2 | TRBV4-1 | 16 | CASSQETSGTTDTQYF | TGCGCCAGCAGCCAAGAAACTAGCGGGACGACAGATACGCAGTATTTT
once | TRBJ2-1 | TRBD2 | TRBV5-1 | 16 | CASSLGLAGAYNEQFF | TGCGCCAGCAGCTTGGGACTAGCGGGGGCCTACAATGAGCAGTTCTTC
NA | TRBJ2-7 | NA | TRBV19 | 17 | CASSIAPQGAISYEQYF | TGTGCCAGTAGTATAGCACCCCAGGGTGCTATCTCCTACGAGCAGTACTTC
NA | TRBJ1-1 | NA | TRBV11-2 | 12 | CASSFGRAEAFF | TGTGCCAGCAGCTTCGGGCGTGCTGAAGCTTTCTTT
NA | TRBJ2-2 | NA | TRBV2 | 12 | CASKGGPGELFF | TGTGCCAGCAAGGGGGGCCCCGGGGAGCTGTTTTTT
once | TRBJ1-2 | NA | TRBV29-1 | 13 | CSVDRGLVYGYTF | TGCAGCGTTGACAGGGGCCTAGTCTATGGCTACACCTTC
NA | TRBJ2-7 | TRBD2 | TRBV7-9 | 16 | CASSLVLSGRAHEQYF | TGTGCCAGCAGCTTAGTGTTAAGCGGGAGGGCCCACGAGCAGTACTTC